This T cell receptor (beta chain) derives from a study of blood T cell repertoires in COVID-19. The protocol was immunoSEQ multiplex PCR, while the TCRdb copy is restricted to in-frame clones and leaves out a portion. The data show 250,000 or so clones, with 83% seen just once and around 5.2% held by the top ten. V lost 5 bases to trimming and J lost 6 bases; unmatched junction nucleotides: 5. The CDR3 runs to 15 residues. Per the germline V gene, CDR1 is MDHEN and CDR2 is SYDVKM. This clonotype originated in a human donor in a cohort sampled during active COVID-19. Sequencing used peripheral blood. The rearrangement joins TRBV28 to TRBJ1-5, with 12 bases identical to TRBD1. In DNA form, the CDR3 reads TGTGCCAGCAGTCCGGGACAGGGGGCCAGTCAGCCCCAGCATTTT. Translating it yields CASSPGQGASQPQHF.